The sequence of this T cell receptor beta chain was determined in a study of blood T cells in healthy people across ages. Germline V lookup: CDR1 KGHDR, CDR2 SFDVKD. Between the trimmed V and J ends, which lost 4 bases and 4 bases, there was a span of 7 bases. CDR3 size: 13 residues. For the second PCR, which ran for about 7 to 12 cycles, a sample-barcoded 5' primer and a J-beta primer mix were used. Each CDR3 protein gets one entry after TCRdb re-called the 5' RACE reads with MiXCR. The profile covers fewer than 1,000,000 distinct CDR3 sequences, with 46% appearing a single time and approximately 18% taken by the ten largest.

The sample comprised blood. The sequence was collected from a man aged 80 or over in good health. This chain links TRBV24-1 with TRBJ1-5; D is ambiguous. The CDR3 bases are TGTGCCACCAGTGAATCGCCAAATCAGCCCCAGCATTTT. Its protein product is CATSESPNQPQHF.